The T cell receptor (beta chain) described here comes from a study of cytomegalovirus exposure and HLA in healthy donors. Study overall: Genotyping of roughly 400 donors showed that 70% to 90% belonged to the Caucasian-associated ancestry cluster.

Note on this clone: Its target is not known.

Findings and limits, study-wide: It was only CMV serostatus that was available as immune exposure information. Among the most significant clusters, several appeared linked to common viral pathogens in a later analysis. Looking again later, the authors saw that most CMV-associated TCR beta chains seemed HLA-restricted.

Looked up from germline, CDR1 is LNHDA and CDR2 is SQIVND (reference sequence). The trim removed 5 bases at V and 5 bases at J, leaving 1 base unmatched. The CDR3 consists of 12 residues. PCR was performed using 60 Vbeta and 13 Jbeta primers. Method: immunoSEQ multiplex PCR; TCRdb's copy keeps in-frame clones and lacks some. The profile shows more than 140,000 clones, 82% of them singletons. The TCR sequence derives from a man younger than 45 in good health and CMV-seropositive. This rearrangement joins TRBV19 to TRBJ2-5, with 8 bases aligning to TRBD1. Specimen: PBMCs. CDR3 sequence: CASSHRGETQYF. The CDR3 coding sequence is TGTGCCAGTAGTCACAGGGGGGAGACCCAGTACTTC.